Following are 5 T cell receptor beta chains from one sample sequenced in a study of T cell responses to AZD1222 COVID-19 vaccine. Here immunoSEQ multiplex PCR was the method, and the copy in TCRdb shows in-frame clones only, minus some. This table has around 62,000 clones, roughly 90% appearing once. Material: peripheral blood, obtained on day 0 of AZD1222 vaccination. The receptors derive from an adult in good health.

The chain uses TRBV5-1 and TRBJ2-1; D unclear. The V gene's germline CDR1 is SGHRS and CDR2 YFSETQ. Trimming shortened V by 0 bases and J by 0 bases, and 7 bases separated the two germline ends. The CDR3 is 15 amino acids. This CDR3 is CASSLGASSYNEQFF. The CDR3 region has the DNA TGCGCCAGCAGCTTGGGGGCAAGCTCCTACAATGAGCAGTTCTTC.

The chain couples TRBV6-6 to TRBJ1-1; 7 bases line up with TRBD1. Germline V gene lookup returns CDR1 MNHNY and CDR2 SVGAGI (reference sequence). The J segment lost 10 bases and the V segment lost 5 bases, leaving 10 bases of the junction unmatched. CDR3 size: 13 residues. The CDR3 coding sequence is TGTGCCAGCAGTACCGGGACAGCGGTAAGAGCTTTCTTT. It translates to CASSTGTAVRAFF.

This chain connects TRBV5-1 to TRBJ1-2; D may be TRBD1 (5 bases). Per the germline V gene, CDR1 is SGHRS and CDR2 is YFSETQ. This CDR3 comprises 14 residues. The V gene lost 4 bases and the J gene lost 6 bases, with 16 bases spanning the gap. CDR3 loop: CASSRQGTEDGYTF. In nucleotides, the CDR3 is TGCGCCAGCAGCCGCCAAGGGACGGAAGATGGCTACACCTTC.

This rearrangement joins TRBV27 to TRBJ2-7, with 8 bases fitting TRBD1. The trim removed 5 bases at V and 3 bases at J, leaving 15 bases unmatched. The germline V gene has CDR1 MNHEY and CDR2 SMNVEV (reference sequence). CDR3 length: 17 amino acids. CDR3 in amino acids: CASSVSVRTGYFYEQYF. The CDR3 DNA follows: TGTGCCAGCAGTGTGTCGGTTCGGACAGGGTATTTCTACGAGCAGTACTTC.

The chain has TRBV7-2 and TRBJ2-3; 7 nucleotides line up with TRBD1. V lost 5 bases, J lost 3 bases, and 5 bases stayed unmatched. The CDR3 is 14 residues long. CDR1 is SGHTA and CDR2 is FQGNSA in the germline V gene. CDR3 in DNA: TGTGCCAGCAGCCCTCTGACAGGGACAGATACGCAGTATTTT. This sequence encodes CASSPLTGTDTQYF.